This TCR beta chain was recovered during a study of T-cell reconstitution after alpha-beta-depleted transplantation in children. As to this clonotype: Antigen unknown.

Using unique molecular identifiers, the investigators prepared the TCRbeta library. A single record per CDR3 protein comes from TCRdb applying MiXCR to the PCR reads. Among hundreds of thousands of distinct CDR3 sequences listed, around 15% were seen once. General observations from the study: Some patients' high day-60 TCRbeta diversity was traced to surviving recipient T cells and thymic progenitors. There were reportedly several hundred expanded graft clones from which alpha-beta T cells came about two months after transplant.

Germline CDR1 and CDR2: KGHSH and LQKENI. The V end lost 2 bases, the J end lost 9 bases, and 8 bases lay between the germline ends. The CDR3 contains 12 residues. Sample: PBMCs, mostly from graft donor cells, taken 360 days after TCRalphabeta/CD19-depleted stem cell transplant. The receptor was isolated from a male patient aged 2-10 years who had a stem cell transplant for acute lymphoblastic leukemia, so the T cells may come from the graft donor. The chain has TRBV18 and TRBJ1-5; D might be TRBD1 (5 bases). DNA of the CDR3: TGTGCCAGCTCACCAGGGGCACGGCCCCAGCATTTT. It is translated as CASSPGARPQHF.